The sequence of this TCR beta chain was determined in a study of Ad26.COV2.S vaccination and SARS-CoV-2 variants. Sample treatment: some 20 received Ad26.COV2.S at low or high dose, single or two shots; about 5 received placebo; per-sample allocation not given. Each sample was drawn 63 days after the first injection (of vaccine or placebo). The method was immunoSEQ multiplex PCR; TCRdb's version includes in-frame clones alone and lacks a portion of them. Of about 350,000 clones in the sample, 70% to 90% were seen once. The source was peripheral blood, collected in a trial of Ad26.COV2.S vaccine versus placebo. The source of this sequence is a person aged 18-60 years who received the Ad26.COV2.S COVID-19 vaccine or a placebo.

The CDR3 reads CASRVAGYEQYF. CDR3 coding DNA: TGTGCCAGCAGAGTAGCGGGATACGAGCAGTACTTC. The chain carries TRBV28 and TRBJ2-7; 8 bases match TRBD2. Germline CDR1 MDHEN, CDR2 SYDVKM. V shed 6 bases, J shed 4 bases, and the junction held 2 bases outside the gene matches. The CDR3 runs 12 residues.